Presented here are 2 T cell receptor beta chains from one specimen sequenced in a study of blood T cell repertoires in COVID-19. The assay was immunoSEQ multiplex PCR, and TCRdb's table has in-frame clones only and misses some. This repertoire shows about 260,000 clones, 85% to 95% found once; its top ten account for approximately 3%. The source material was PBMCs or T cells enriched from blood (not recorded which). These receptors came from a man aged 35-49 years who had been exposed to COVID-19.

The CDR3 loop reads CASSQSGIGTEAFF. In DNA form, the CDR3 reads TGTGCCAGCAGCCAATCAGGGATTGGAACTGAAGCTTTCTTT. This chain uses TRBV3-1 (or the pseudogene TRBV3-2) with TRBJ1-1; a weak D match, TRBD1 (5 bases). V lost 2 bases and J 5 bases, leaving 12 bases between the germline ends. The germline gives CDR1 LGHDT, CDR2 YNNKEL (reference sequence). This CDR3 has 14 residues.

As to this clone: Other DNA sequences of this sample code for an identical CDR3. This chain connects TRBV27 to TRBJ1-5; 10 nucleotides line up with TRBD1. This CDR3 is 14 amino acids long. Germline values: CDR1 MNHEY, CDR2 SMNVEV (reference sequence). V lost 5 bases, J lost 4 bases, and 2 bases stayed unmatched. This CDR3 is CASSRQGANQPQHF. In nucleotides, the CDR3 is TGTGCCAGCAGTAGACAGGGGGCGAATCAGCCCCAGCATTTT.